The 28 T cell receptor beta chains in this list originate from one sample, sequenced in a study of liver allograft versus peripheral blood T cells. Study as a whole: Peripheral blood of the recipients supplied T cell receptor repertoires that were compared with those in transplanted livers.

TCRdb reprocessed the reads with MiXCR, giving one entry per CDR3 protein. The sample records about 12,000 distinct CDR3 sequences, under 30% being singletons. The origin of the receptors is a human patient who had a liver transplant. Some of the T cells may derive from the graft donor.

This clonotype was seen more than once but under ten times. V is TRBV6-6 and J is TRBJ1-2, with 7 bases identical to TRBD1. Germline-derived CDR1 and CDR2 are MNHNY and SVGAGI (reference sequence). The CDR3 has 15 amino acids. Trimming cost V 5 bases and J 6 bases; bases outside gene matches: 12. The CDR3: CASSHRQGGEHGYTF. The CDR3 coding sequence is TGTGCCAGCAGTCACAGACAGGGCGGGGAGCATGGCTACACCTTC.

In its sample, this clonotype was seen a few times. V and J are TRBV7-9 and TRBJ2-5, with TRBD1 identical over 9 bases. V dropped 6 bases and J dropped 5; count of bases not matched to a gene: 4. This CDR3 is 13 amino acids long. Looked up from germline, CDR1 is SEHNR and CDR2 is FQNEAQ (reference sequence). The CDR3 here is CASRRTGVETQYF. Written as DNA, the CDR3 is TGTGCCAGCAGGCGGACAGGGGTGGAGACCCAGTACTTC.

This clonotype has a handful of counts. The chain employs TRBV12-3 or TRBV12-4 and TRBJ1-2; D is unresolved. The V and J ends lost 6 bases and 4 bases respectively, with 12 bases between them. This CDR3 is built from 13 residues. The CDR3 DNA reads as TGTGCCAGCAGCTCCCAGGAGGCCTATGGCTACACCTTC. Protein sequence: CASSSQEAYGYTF.

Relative to its sample, this clonotype is medium-sized. V usage is TRBV18 and J usage is TRBJ1-3; D is possibly TRBD1 (5 bases). The CDR3 extends over 15 amino acids. CDR1 is KGHSH and CDR2 is LQKENI in the germline V gene. The V end lost 3 bases, the J end lost 0 bases, and 9 bases lay between the germline ends. CDR3: CASSPGRNSGNTIYF. CDR3 coding DNA: TGTGCCAGCTCACCGGGACGGAACTCTGGAAACACCATATATTTT.

This clonotype was detected a few times. The chain employs TRBV28 and TRBJ2-5; 13 bases map to TRBD2. The CDR3 contains 18 residues. CDR1 is MDHEN and CDR2 is SYDVKM in the germline V gene. Losses at the gene ends were 5 bases for V and 1 base for J; bases not matched to a gene: 10. The CDR3 coding sequence is TGTGCCAGCAGTCACCCCGGGACTAGCGGGACTGGCCAAGAGACCCAGTACTTC. Protein sequence: CASSHPGTSGTGQETQYF.

The genes are TRBV19 and TRBJ1-2, with D perhaps TRBD2 (5 bases). TRBJ2-4 matches the DNA end more closely, so the J call is doubtful. Germline values: CDR1 LNHDA, CDR2 SQIVND (reference sequence). The CDR3 contains 13 residues. This CDR3 is CASRRPVSEIQYF. The CDR3 bases are TGTGCCAGTAGGAGGCCAGTTAGCGAGATTCAGTACTTC.

This clonotype has just a few counts. CDR3 region: CASSLFRLGARETQYF. The CDR3 region has the DNA TGTGCCAGCAGCTTATTCCGTCTAGGAGCTCGAGAGACCCAGTACTTC. V usage is TRBV7-9 and J usage is TRBJ2-5; D gene ambiguous. V lost 2 bases and J 4 bases, leaving 17 bases between the germline ends. Looked up from germline, CDR1 is SEHNR and CDR2 is FQNEAQ (reference sequence). This CDR3 region has 16 residues.

This clonotype was counted ten times or more. The CDR3 is CSVSGASGNQPQHF. CDR3 nucleotides: TGCAGCGTATCGGGCGCGAGTGGCAATCAGCCCCAGCATTTT. J is TRBJ1-5 and V is TRBV29-1; D gene unclear. The CDR3 consists of 14 residues. The germline gives CDR1 SQVTM, CDR2 ANQGSEA. Trimming pared 6 bases from V and 2 bases from J, leaving 14 bases between.

The chain employs TRBV20-1 and TRBJ1-1, with TRBD1 matching 8 bases. Germline CDR1 and CDR2: DFQATT and SNEGSKA (reference sequence). There are 14 residues in the CDR3. The J segment lost 3 bases and the V segment lost 2 bases, leaving 5 bases of the junction unmatched. The CDR3 coding sequence is TGCAGTGCTAGAAACAGGGGGACGGACACTGAAGCTTTCTTT. This encodes CSARNRGTDTEAFF.

This clonotype was seen a few times. The rearrangement joins TRBV9 to TRBJ2-7, with D uncertain. Germline V CDR1 and CDR2: SGDLS, YYNGEE. Trimming took off 5 bases at V and 4 bases at J, with 16 bases between the two ends. The CDR3 runs 14 residues. CDR3: CASSDQIQGYEQYF. CDR3 sequence (DNA): TGTGCCAGCAGTGATCAGATACAAGGGTACGAGCAGTACTTC.

A few counts support this clonotype. The chain uses TRBV12-3 or TRBV12-4 and TRBJ1-5; D might be TRBD1 (6 bases). The CDR3 is 14 amino acids. The V end was cut by 3 bases, the J end by 6 bases, with 12 bases between. The CDR3 DNA follows: TGTGCCAGCAGTTTCAGGGACACTAGTCAGCCCCAGCATTTT. Translating gives CASSFRDTSQPQHF.

V usage is TRBV12-3 or TRBV12-4 and J usage is TRBJ2-5; a possible D gene is TRBD1 (6 bases). V was shortened by 5 bases and J by 4 bases, with 17 bases between the two germline ends. This CDR3 region has 15 residues. The CDR3 loop reads CASSRNKQGVETQYF. The CDR3 region has the DNA TGTGCCAGCAGTCGAAACAAACAGGGCGTAGAGACCCAGTACTTC.

This clonotype has at least ten counts. The J gene is TRBJ2-7, the V gene TRBV27, with D possibly being TRBD2 (6 bases). Germline V gives CDR1 MNHEY, CDR2 SMNVEV (reference sequence). V was shortened by 3 bases and J by 2 bases, with 14 bases between the two germline ends. The CDR3 covers 15 residues. This CDR3 reads CASSLSGGVPYEQYF. DNA for the CDR3: TGTGCCAGCAGTTTGTCCGGAGGGGTCCCCTACGAGCAGTACTTC.

By sample fraction, this clonotype is medium-sized. The chain joins TRBV10-3 to TRBJ2-1; 8 nucleotides match TRBD1. Germline CDR1 reads ENHRY; CDR2 reads SYGVKD. V dropped 7 bases and J dropped 5; count of bases not matched to a gene: 4. The CDR3 is 13 residues long. The CDR3 loop is CAITGGGHNEQFF. CDR3 in DNA: TGTGCCATCACAGGGGGCGGGCACAATGAGCAGTTCTTC.

This clonotype has a count of ten or more. This chain joins TRBV18 and TRBJ2-1; 11 bases are shared with TRBD1. CDR1 is KGHSH and CDR2 is LQKENI in the germline V gene. This CDR3 is built from 17 residues. The V and J ends lost 3 bases and 9 bases, in that order; junction bases with no gene match: 13. As DNA, the CDR3 is TGTGCCAGCTCACCCACACAGCCGGGACAGGGGGTCATTGAGCAGTTCTTC. Its protein is CASSPTQPGQGVIEQFF.

In its sample, this clonotype was seen a few times. The chain carries TRBV10-3 and TRBJ1-2; TRBD1 agrees at 9 bases. This CDR3 has 14 residues. Germline V gene data show CDR1 as ENHRY and CDR2 as SYGVKD. Trimming cost V 6 bases and J 7 bases; bases outside gene matches: 9. The CDR3 is CAIRNRTGEGGYTF. CDR3 nucleotides: TGTGCCATCAGGAATAGGACAGGGGAAGGTGGCTACACCTTC.

The rearrangement uses TRBV27 and TRBJ1-5; TRBD1 might be the D (6 bases). V lost 6 bases, J lost 5 bases, and 17 bases lay in between. The germline CDR1 and CDR2 sequences are MNHEY and SMNVEV (reference sequence). This CDR3 is built from 15 residues. The CDR3 sequence is CASSTGAVLDQPQHF. The CDR3 DNA sequence: TGTGCCAGCAGCACGGGGGCAGTGTTGGATCAGCCCCAGCATTTT.

This clonotype was observed at least ten times. V usage is TRBV5-4 and J usage is TRBJ2-4; D may be TRBD2 (5 bases). Germline V gene sequence: CDR1 SGHNT, CDR2 YYREEE (reference sequence). Between the trimmed V and J ends, which lost 0 bases and 0 bases, there was a span of 13 bases. This CDR3 contains 17 residues. CDR3 sequence (DNA): TGTGCCAGCAGCTTGGGGTCGGGAAACGTAGCCAAAAACATTCAGTACTTC. Residues: CASSLGSGNVAKNIQYF.

By share, this clonotype ranks as medium-sized (0.01 to 0.1%). The chain recombines TRBV6-6 with TRBJ2-5, with 7 bases lining up with TRBD2. CDR1 and CDR2 from the germline V gene are MNHNY and SVGAGI (reference sequence). The CDR3 runs to 15 residues. Unmatched junction bases numbered 7, after V lost 5 bases and J lost 1 base. CDR3 amino acids: CASSPSSGGQETQYF. The CDR3 bases are TGTGCCAGCAGTCCCTCTAGCGGTGGCCAAGAGACCCAGTACTTC.

The gene calls are TRBV20-1 and TRBJ2-5; 11 bases match TRBD2. Germline V CDR1 and CDR2: DFQATT, SNEGSKA (reference sequence). V lost 2 bases and J lost 5; bases outside the gene matches: 7. This CDR3 contains 15 residues. The CDR3 region is CSARNLAGGMETQYF. The CDR3 DNA reads TGCAGTGCTAGAAATCTAGCGGGGGGAATGGAGACCCAGTACTTC.

There are a few counts of this clonotype. J is TRBJ2-5 and V is TRBV7-9; 12 bases fit TRBD1. J gave up 5 bases and V 6 bases, and 7 bases lay outside the gene matches. The germline CDR1 and CDR2 sequences are SEHNR and FQNEAQ (reference sequence). The CDR3 totals 15 residues. Here the CDR3 reads CASSRGQGAAETQYF. The CDR3 DNA is TGTGCCAGCAGTAGGGGACAGGGGGCGGCGGAGACCCAGTACTTC.

By sample fraction, this clonotype is medium-sized. This rearrangement joins TRBV5-6 to TRBJ1-1; D unresolved. V was pared by 2 bases and J by 1 base, with 3 bases between. Per germline, CDR1 SGHDT and CDR2 YYEEEE. CDR3 size: 12 residues. The CDR3 loop reads CASSFKNTEAFF. The CDR3 DNA reads TGTGCCAGCAGCTTTAAGAACACTGAAGCTTTCTTT.

The rearrangement links TRBV18 to TRBJ1-1, with 8 bases fitting TRBD1. Germline V lookup: CDR1 KGHSH, CDR2 LQKENI. The CDR3 covers 15 residues. Trimming at V came to 3 bases and at J to 4 bases, leaving 7 bases not matched to a gene. CDR3 amino acids: CASSPYRDRSTEAFF. The DNA of the CDR3 is TGTGCCAGCTCACCCTACCGGGACAGGTCCACTGAAGCTTTCTTT.

In its sample, this clonotype ranks as medium-sized. This rearrangement joins TRBV10-3 to TRBJ1-3, with D unclear. The CDR3 is 17 residues long. V lost 6 bases and J 0 bases, leaving 18 bases between the germline ends. Germline-derived CDR1 and CDR2 are ENHRY and SYGVKD. CDR3 protein: CAISPLMAASSGNTIYF. The CDR3 DNA is TGTGCCATCAGCCCATTGATGGCCGCCAGCTCTGGAAACACCATATATTTT.

Turning to this clonotype: One base away lies a much larger clone, so this may be a sequencing read error. The CDR3 does not close with the conserved phenylalanine or tryptophan, likely indicating a read error. The rearrangement uses TRBV6-1 and TRBJ2-7, with 7 bases matching TRBD1. The CDR3 consists of 15 residues. From germline, CDR1 is MNHNS and CDR2 SASEGT. Losses at the gene ends were 6 bases for V and 2 bases for J; bases not matched to a gene: 10. The CDR3 region has the DNA TGTGCCAGCAGGCGAGAGTGGGACAGCACCTACGAGCAGTACTTA. This translates into CASRREWDSTYEQYL.

This clonotype was counted at least ten times. The chain carries TRBV10-3 and TRBJ1-3; D is perhaps TRBD1 (6 bases). Trimming removed 6 bases from V and 0 bases from J, with 9 bases in between. Germline-derived CDR1 and CDR2 are ENHRY and SYGVKD. The CDR3 sequence is 14 residues long. The CDR3 loop reads CAISRGPSGNTIYF. CDR3 nucleotides: TGTGCCATCAGCAGGGGCCCCTCTGGAAACACCATATATTTT.

This clonotype has more than one count but fewer than ten. The chain couples TRBV20-1 to TRBJ2-7; 12 nucleotides align to TRBD2. The length of the CDR3 is 16 residues. The V gene end was trimmed by 0 bases and the J gene end by 4 bases; junction bases not matched to a gene: 7. Germline V CDR1 and CDR2: DFQATT, SNEGSKA (reference sequence). CDR3 DNA sequence: TGCAGTGCTAGAGACCTAATCACTAGCGGGGGGTACGAGCAGTACTTC. It yields the protein CSARDLITSGGYEQYF.

This clonotype was counted between two and nine times. The chain joins TRBV12-3 or TRBV12-4 to TRBJ1-2; D uncertain. The CDR3 sequence is 12 residues long. V lost 2 bases and J 4 bases, leaving 5 bases between the germline ends. CDR3 in DNA: TGTGCCAGCAGTTTAATGGTCTATGGCTACACCTTC. Protein: CASSLMVYGYTF.